These T cell receptor beta chains were read from a single sample in a study of cytomegalovirus exposure and HLA in healthy donors. This table comes from immunoSEQ multiplex PCR, and its TCRdb copy is limited to in-frame clones, with some not included. In the table there are 160,000 or so clones, around nine tenths of which are singletons. Sequencing used PBMCs. The receptors shown here come from a man in his late teens or twenties in good health and CMV-seronegative. Both conserved end residues are part of each CDR3. D genes are given only for firm matches. Expanded clones get a size class; other rows say once, few or many, or leave the size out.

size	D	V	length	J	DNA	CDR3
.	TRBD1	TRBV5-1	12	TRBJ1-2	TGCGCCAGCAGCGAAACAGGGGATGGCTACACCTTC	CASSETGDGYTF
.	.	TRBV5-8	15	TRBJ1-2	TGTGCCAGCAGCCCTGGGGGGACGGCTAACTATGGCTACACCTTC	CASSPGGTANYGYTF
.	.	TRBV6-5	12	TRBJ2-2	TGTGCCAGCAGATCCGGGGCCGGGGAGCTGTTTTTT	CASRSGAGELFF
once	TRBD1	TRBV4-1	14	TRBJ1-2	TGCGCCAGCAGCCAACTACAGGGGCCGGATGGCTACACCTTC	CASSQLQGPDGYTF
.	.	TRBV7-9	16	TRBJ2-7	TGTGCCAGCAGCTTAGCGGTGGCTTCAGGCGACTACGAGCAGTACTTC	CASSLAVASGDYEQYF
.	.	TRBV19	18	TRBJ2-2	TGTGCCAGTAGTTCCCGAGGGCTAGCGTCGACAAACACCGGGGAGCTGTTTTTT	CASSSRGLASTNTGELFF
.	TRBD1	TRBV28	12	TRBJ1-2	TGTGCCAGCACTGACAGGGAGAGGGGCTACACCTTC	CASTDRERGYTF
.	.	TRBV6-5	15	TRBJ1-5	TGTGCCAGCAGACAGGGCGTGATGGGCAATCAGCCCCAGCATTTT	CASRQGVMGNQPQHF
.	.	TRBV6-5	14	TRBJ1-1	TGTGCCAGCAGCTTCGGACAGCGGAGCACTGAAGCTTTCTTT	CASSFGQRSTEAFF
.	.	TRBV10-2	15	TRBJ2-2	TGCGCCAGCAGCGAATACGACCTAGACACCGGGGAGCTGTTTTTT	CASSEYDLDTGELFF
.	.	TRBV10-3	14	TRBJ2-3	TGTGCCATCAGCAGTTCTGAGGGCACAGATACGCAGTATTTT	CAISSSEGTDTQYF
.	.	TRBV27	11	TRBJ2-7	TGTGCCAGCCGGGGTTCCTACGAGCAGTACTTC	CASRGSYEQYF
.	.	TRBV6-1	15	TRBJ1-5	TGTGCCAGCTCCGAAGGAGAAGGGGTCAATCAGCCCCAGCATTTT	CASSEGEGVNQPQHF
.	.	TRBV29-1	13	TRBJ2-3	TGCAGCGTCCGGGGAGTTTTTTCAGATACGCAGTATTTT	CSVRGVFSDTQYF
once	.	TRBV10-1	13	TRBJ2-1	TGCGCCAGCAGGGAGGGCCTTCACAATGAGCAGTTCTTC	CASREGLHNEQFF
.	.	TRBV2	16	TRBJ2-1	TGTGCCAGCAGTGTTGGTCGACAGATCTCCTACAATGAGCAGTTCTTC	CASSVGRQISYNEQFF
.	TRBD2	TRBV2	15	TRBJ2-1	TGTGCCAGCAGGTCCGGGACTAGCATGGTCATTGAGCAGTTCTTC	CASRSGTSMVIEQFF
.	.	TRBV4-2	17	TRBJ2-4	TGTGCCAGCAGCCAAGAAGGTAGAGGGTCGGCCAAAAACATTCAGTACTTC	CASSQEGRGSAKNIQYF
.	TRBD1	TRBV2	18	TRBJ1-5	TGTGCCAGCAGATCGACAGGGATCAGCGGGTTGAGCAATCAGCCCCAGCATTTT	CASRSTGISGLSNQPQHF
.	TRBD2	TRBV28	14	TRBJ2-1	TGTGCCAGCTCTCCTAGCGGGGGGCGCGAGGAGCAGTTCTTC	CASSPSGGREEQFF
.	.	TRBV5-1	15	TRBJ2-3	TGCGCCAGCGGAAACACTAGCTATTTCACAGATACGCAGTATTTT	CASGNTSYFTDTQYF
.	TRBD2	TRBV29-1	16	TRBJ2-1	TGCAGCGTTGACCGGACTAGCGGGAGGATGGGGACTGAGCAGTTCTTC	CSVDRTSGRMGTEQFF
.	TRBD1	TRBV27	13	TRBJ1-2	TGTGCCAGCAGTTTGACAGGGTCGAGCGGCTACACCTTC	CASSLTGSSGYTF
.	.	TRBV4-3	15	TRBJ1-2	TGCGCCAGCAGCCAAGATTCGGGGCAGGGGAGCGGCTACACCTTC	CASSQDSGQGSGYTF
.	.	TRBV5-1	13	TRBJ2-2	TGCGCCAGCAGCTTGGGACACGCCGGGGAGCTGTTTTTT	CASSLGHAGELFF
.	.	TRBV4-1	15	TRBJ1-1	TGCGCCAGCAGCCACCCGGACAGATTCAACACTGAAGCTTTCTTT	CASSHPDRFNTEAFF
once	TRBD1	TRBV7-9	15	TRBJ2-4	TGTGCCAGCAGCCGACAGGGTGGGGCCAAAAACATTCAGTACTTC	CASSRQGGAKNIQYF
.	.	TRBV19	14	TRBJ2-1	TGTGCCAGTAGTATTGGCCAGGGCTACAATGAGCAGTTCTTC	CASSIGQGYNEQFF
.	.	TRBV5-6	12	TRBJ2-7	TGTGCCAGCAGTTGGGGGAGGTACGAGCAGTACTTC	CASSWGRYEQYF
.	.	TRBV18	15	TRBJ2-3	TGTGCCAGCTCACCAAGAGAAGTACTCACAGATACGCAGTATTTT	CASSPREVLTDTQYF
.	.	TRBV6-6	13	TRBJ1-1	TGTGCCAGCAGTCTACAGCCCAACACTGAAGCTTTCTTT	CASSLQPNTEAFF
.	.	TRBV28	14	TRBJ1-4	TGTGCCGGACAGAGACCTGGAGGAAATGAAAAACTGTTTTTT	CAGQRPGGNEKLFF
.	TRBD2	TRBV5-1	15	TRBJ2-5	TGCGCCAGCAGCTTGGGACTAGCGGTTCAAGAGACCCAGTACTTC	CASSLGLAVQETQYF
.	.	TRBV7-9	14	TRBJ1-5	TGTGCCAGCGGCGTTCAGGGGAGCAATCAGCCCCAGCATTTT	CASGVQGSNQPQHF
once	.	TRBV11-3	14	TRBJ2-7	TGTGCCAGCAGCCCTGGAGGGTCCTCCTACGAGCAGTACTTC	CASSPGGSSYEQYF
.	TRBD1	TRBV27	17	TRBJ2-7	TGTGCCAGCAGTCCATTCCACATCGGGACAGGGTCTTACGAGCAGTACTTC	CASSPFHIGTGSYEQYF
.	.	TRBV19	11	TRBJ2-3	TGTGCCAGTAGTATTGGCGATACGCAGTATTTT	CASSIGDTQYF
.	.	TRBV4-1	14	TRBJ2-1	TGCGCCAGCAGCCAAGAGGGGAGCCTCGGTGAGCAGTTCTTC	CASSQEGSLGEQFF
.	.	TRBV19	14	TRBJ1-1	TGTGCCAGTAGTAACGGCCCGGGGTACACTGAAGCTTTCTTT	CASSNGPGYTEAFF
.	TRBD1	TRBV10-1	15	TRBJ2-7	TGCGCCAGCACCAATCGGACAGGGCCTTCCTACGAGCAGTACTTC	CASTNRTGPSYEQYF
.	TRBD2	TRBV4-1	17	TRBJ2-7	TGCGCCAGCAGCCAACCAGGACTAGCGGGAGATTACGACGAGCAGTACTTC	CASSQPGLAGDYDEQYF
.	.	TRBV2	14	TRBJ2-7	TGTGCCAGCAGGGTCGACTCCTACTCCTACGAGCAGTACTTC	CASRVDSYSYEQYF
.	.	TRBV25-1	13	TRBJ2-3	TGTGCCAGCAGTGTTGCAGGCACAGATACGCAGTATTTT	CASSVAGTDTQYF
.	.	TRBV7-9	16	TRBJ2-1	TGTGCCAGCAGCTTAGGGTTGGTCGGTCGGTACAATGAGCAGTTCTTC	CASSLGLVGRYNEQFF
few	TRBD2	TRBV27	14	TRBJ2-2	TGTGCCAGCAGTAAAGCGGGGGGCACCGGGGAGCTGTTTTTT	CASSKAGGTGELFF
.	TRBD1	TRBV6-1	14	TRBJ1-3	TGTGCCAGCAGTGAAGGGGCAGGGGGCAACACCATATATTTT	CASSEGAGGNTIYF
.	.	TRBV7-8	14	TRBJ2-3	TGTGCCAGCAGCCCCCCTTGGGAGCCAGATACGCAGTATTTT	CASSPPWEPDTQYF
.	.	TRBV20-1	11	TRBJ2-7	TGCAGTGCCCCCTGGGGCGCGTTAGGGTACTTC	CSAPWGALGYF